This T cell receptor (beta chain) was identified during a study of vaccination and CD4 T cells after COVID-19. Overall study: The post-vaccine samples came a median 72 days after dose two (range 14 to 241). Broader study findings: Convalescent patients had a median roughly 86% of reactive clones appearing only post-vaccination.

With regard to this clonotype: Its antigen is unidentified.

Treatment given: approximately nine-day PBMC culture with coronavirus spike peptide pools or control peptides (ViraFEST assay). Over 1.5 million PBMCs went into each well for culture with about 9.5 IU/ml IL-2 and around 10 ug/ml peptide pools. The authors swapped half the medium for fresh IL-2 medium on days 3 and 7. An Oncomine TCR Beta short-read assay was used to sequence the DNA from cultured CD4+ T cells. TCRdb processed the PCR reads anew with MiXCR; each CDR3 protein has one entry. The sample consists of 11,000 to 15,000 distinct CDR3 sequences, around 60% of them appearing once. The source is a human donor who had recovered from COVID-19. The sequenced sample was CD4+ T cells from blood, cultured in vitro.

Here the CDR3 DNA reads TGTGCCAGCAGTTTAGGGTTAGTTGGTGACGAGCAGTACTTC. Its translation is CASSLGLVGDEQYF. The V and J genes are TRBV6-5 and TRBJ2-7, with D unresolved. CDR3 length equals 14 residues. V was cut by 4 bases and J by 5 bases, with 15 bases left in between. Germline V CDR1 and CDR2: MNHEY, SVGAGI.